This T cell receptor (beta chain) came from a study of human T cells and chemical hapten exposure (dated by TCRdb to about 2021). Concerning the study at large: For sensitization, 2% DPC in acetone was applied to a roughly 2 cm by roughly 2 cm area of upper inner arm skin. Patch testing was done on the upper back using Finn chambers containing 0.01% DPC, and results were scored after 6 days according to International Contact Dermatitis Research Group standards. Some 29 alopecia patients gave blood for TCR sequencing at one to four time points (pre-sensitization, 2, 6 and 24 weeks). This study followed changes in the peripheral blood TCR repertoire in vivo during primary and secondary sensitization of alopecia patients to the hapten diphenylcyclopropenone (DPC). Blood samples were taken from patients before sensitization (week 0) and then at 2, 6 and about 24 weeks after DPC sensitization. Patients additionally received weekly therapeutic DPC doses to the scalp throughout the approximately 22-week study period. The patient cohort, mostly female, included alopecia areata with under or over 50% scalp involvement, alopecia totalis and alopecia universalis. Libraries were pooled for sequencing, and per-sample TCR yields varied mainly because of small differences in library volumes within the pool.

Sample time point, as interpreted from the label and publication: patch test 1, 2 weeks after DPC sensitization. What the treatment or condition label conveys for this sample: therapeutic diphenylcyclopropenone sensitization with weekly scalp DPC. Blood at each patch-test visit was drawn before the patch test was applied. Eligible patients were aged 18 to 70, diagnosed with alopecia, deemed suitable for DPC therapy, and excluded if pregnant. Total RNA was extracted from unfractionated whole blood that had been collected in Tempus Blood RNA tubes. Preparation of the library involved RACE. Sequenced on a NextSeq 500. Library preparation attached unique molecular identifiers to individual cDNA molecules for quantitative, reproducible TCR counting. Each blood RNA sample was used to sequence both TCR alpha and TCR beta chains. For the original study's pipeline: The median number of TCRs per sample was 95,638, ranging from 23,224 to 690,600. The Decombinator software suite was used to annotate V, J and CDR3 in the TCR reads. To make PS versus PT1 abundance plots, every sample was subsampled to the same number of TCRs (28,000). TCRs were defined as expanded if absent before sensitization and observed at least eight times at the 2-week time point. TCRdb trimmed the raw reads at Q25, called clones with MiXCR and kept productive beta chains. Rows matching on CDR3 protein sequence are summarized as one entry with the most common DNA and genes. TCRdb assigned the V and J calls; the authors' analysis was not used. This sample comprises 74,000 or so distinct CDR3 sequences, approximately 10% of them detected only once. The ten largest clones take up approximately 1.4% of the sample.

On this clonotype itself: Its antigen is currently not known. Base qualities are not recorded, but no much larger clone differs from it by a single base.

The CDR3 starts with the cysteine, ends with the phenylalanine, and has 14 residues. The read is trimmed to its CDR3 DNA, 42 bases read in frame from base 1. The germline V gene supplies CDR1 MDHEN and CDR2 SYDVKM. The trim is 5 bases for V and 0 bases for J, with a gap of 10 bases between the germline ends. What the work shows at the level of the full study, not this receptor alone: Patch test score correlated positively with the number of PT1 expanded TCRs, reaching significance at thresholds 8, 16 and 32 but not at 4. The number of TCRs above 1 in 1000 frequency did not change with DPC sensitization; there was no evidence of global repertoire structure alterations. Repeated subsampling changed both the strength of the expansion versus patch-test correlation and the threshold at which that correlation became significant. Because all patients had alopecia, a presumed autoimmune disease, the immune response of the patients might differ from that of healthy individuals. Significantly more large CDR3 similarity clusters were formed by expanded TCRs than by pre-sensitization or healthy control sets, consistent with antigen-driven responses.

This TCR came from a woman between 50 and 59 years old with alopecia areata. Some clones in this sample may be carry-over from other donors' samples. Specimen: whole blood, collected in connection with sensitization to the hapten diphenylcyclopropenone (DPC). The chain uses TRBV28 and TRBJ1-1; the best D guess is TRBD1, with 5 bases matching. For the CDR3, the sequence is CASSVQGVNTEAFF. The sequenced DNA is TGTGCCAGCAGTGTTCAGGGCGTGAACACTGAAGCTTTCTTT.